These T cell receptor beta chains were read from a single sample in a study of T cells in localized non-small cell lung cancer. Clones were read by immunoSEQ multiplex PCR, and TCRdb kept only the in-frame ones, dropping some. The sample holds fewer than 100,000 clones, around 82% seen once. The specimen was peripheral blood, collected before any cancer treatment. These receptors came from a female donor of 60 years or more with stage I lung adenocarcinoma. CDR3s leave out the opening cysteine and the closing phenylalanine or tryptophan. Each record gives: clone size, V gene, J gene, CDR3 protein. A row's size may be missing; if present it is once, few, many or a size class.

>.|TRBV6-1|TRBJ1-5
ASMTGLNQPQH
>.|TRBV6-6|TRBJ1-2
ASGGQGQRGGYT
>.|TRBV5-1|TRBJ2-5
ASSFSGSRETQY
>.|TRBV7-2|TRBJ2-1
ASSLVGSSYNEQF
>.|TRBV6-1|TRBJ2-5
ASTASGILETQY
>.|TRBV6-1|TRBJ1-4
ASSGNGATNEKLF
>.|TRBV10-3|TRBJ1-5
ATDGGGNQPQH
>.|TRBV5-1|TRBJ2-1
ASSGGGAVGSYNEQF
>.|TRBV6-5|.
ASSYSNLWTGDEQY
>.|TRBV11-2|TRBJ1-3
ASSLDPWNTIY
>few|TRBV30|TRBJ1-2
AWLTGGSYGYT
>few|TRBV27|TRBJ1-6
ASSFGAGTSPLH
>.|TRBV5-6|TRBJ2-5
ASSLGYGLTETQY
>.|TRBV6-6|TRBJ2-5
ASSRTAQETQY
>.|TRBV29-1|TRBJ2-3
SVAGQY
>.|TRBV4-3|TRBJ1-5
ASSQWGQSEPQH
>.|TRBV27|TRBJ1-2
ASSPGQGNYGYT
>.|TRBV30|TRBJ1-2
AQTANYGYT
>.|TRBV6-5|TRBJ2-2
ASNPAALNTGELF
>.|TRBV5-1|TRBJ1-4
ASSLQTNEKLF
>few|TRBV4-1|TRBJ1-1
ASSSEPGFGNTEAF
>.|TRBV5-1|TRBJ1-1
ASSLAGQVSTEAF
>.|TRBV6-1|TRBJ2-7
ASRGETLSYEQY
>few|TRBV6-6|TRBJ1-2
ASSSTETGGSGYT
>.|TRBV7-2|TRBJ2-2
ASSPPLAGPRTGELF
>.|TRBV19|TRBJ1-1
ASSILQGANTEAF
>.|TRBV27|TRBJ1-4
ASSLTGSSFEKLF
>.|TRBV4-3|TRBJ2-5
ASSQGRLAGGAGETQY
>.|TRBV6-1|TRBJ2-7
ASSVPGQGPEQY
>.|TRBV11-1|TRBJ2-7
ASSFRGGTEQY
>once|TRBV19|TRBJ2-4
ASSPGLAKNIQY
>once|TRBV5-4|TRBJ2-2
ASSPRTSGGTGELF
>many|TRBV6-5|TRBJ2-7
ASSQGQGSTYEQY
>.|TRBV5-1|TRBJ2-3
ASSSGTGVTDTQY
>.|TRBV7-3|TRBJ1-1
ASSPTSRESAF
>.|TRBV20-1|TRBJ1-1
SAGGPSRTF
>.|TRBV5-1|TRBJ2-7
ASSARQGISYEQY
>.|TRBV29-1|TRBJ2-3
SVEDWGENANTQY
>.|TRBV2|TRBJ1-4
ASRPQGLTNEKLF
>.|TRBV11-1|TRBJ2-7
ASSFRISSTGLLEQY